This TCR beta chain was found in a study of Tregs in tolerant kidney transplant recipients. Findings and limits, study-wide: Activated donor B cell expansion appeared to reveal the most relevant donor-specific TCRbeta repertoire. Biological reproducibility was not directly addressed, but technical replication error appeared minimal.

As for this clone: What it recognizes is unknown.

CDR3 size: 18 residues. Germline V gene lookup returns CDR1 LGHNA and CDR2 YNFKEQ. Unmatched junction bases numbered 10, after V lost 0 bases and J lost 4 bases. CD4+CD25+CD127- Tregs, CD4+CD25- non-Tregs, CD4 and CD8 cells were sorted. Thawed PBMCs were rested overnight at 37°C with around 200 IU/ml IL-2 before regulatory T cell sorting. Data came from immunoSEQ multiplex PCR; TCRdb stores just in-frame clones and leaves some out. This sample has tens of thousands of clones; 91% occur once, and the top ten carry about 0.7%. The rearrangement joins TRBV4-2 to TRBJ2-1; 9 nucleotides agree with TRBD2. The sequence came from a human donor in good health. Source material: Tregs from blood. CDR3 amino acids: CASSQEVTRGGVYNEQFF. The CDR3 DNA is TGTGCCAGCAGCCAAGAGGTAACGCGGGGGGGCGTTTACAATGAGCAGTTCTTC.